What follows are 17 T cell receptor beta chains derived from one specimen sequenced in a study of T cell repertoires in cytomegalovirus infection. Each CDR3 protein is one row after TCRdb ran MiXCR on the reads. Of some 70,000 distinct CDR3 sequences detected, 22% appear once; the ten largest clones hold roughly three quarters. Their recognized antigens are unknown. Sequenced input: PBMCs, sequenced either directly or after in vitro stimulation (not recorded which). These receptor sequences come from a human donor in good health (CMV status not recorded). Some clones in this sample may be carry-over from other donors' samples.

The V gene is TRBV19, the J gene TRBJ1-1; weak D call: TRBD1 (6 bases). V lost 7 bases to trimming and J lost 4 bases, with 25 bases between them. CDR3 length equals 17 residues. Germline values: CDR1 LNHDA, CDR2 SQIVND (reference sequence). The CDR3 loop is CASIPTRTDSGGTEAFF. The CDR3 bases are TGTGCCAGTATCCCTACACGGACAGACTCGGGAGGCACTGAAGCTTTCTTT.

The DNA for the CDR3 is TGTGCCAGCAGTCGTTCCGGGACAGGCGTACCTATGAACACTGAAGCTTTCTTT. This sequence encodes CASSRSGTGVPMNTEAFF. The V call is TRBV5-5, the J call TRBJ1-1, with 8 bases fitting TRBD1. The J segment lost 0 bases and the V segment lost 5 bases, leaving 15 bases of the junction unmatched. In germline, CDR1 is SGHKS, CDR2 YYEKEE (reference sequence). There are 18 residues in the CDR3.

V is TRBV6-2 or TRBV6-3 and J is TRBJ1-5; 8 bases agree with TRBD1. The germline CDR1 and CDR2 sequences are MNHEY and SVGEGT. Trimming cost V 6 bases and J 7 bases; bases outside gene matches: 2. The CDR3 consists of 12 residues. DNA of the CDR3: TGTGCCAGCAGCAACAGGGGGCAGCCCCAGCATTTT. It translates to CASSNRGQPQHF.

This chain connects TRBV5-1 to TRBJ2-5; 8 bases agree with TRBD2. V was pared by 0 bases and J by 2 bases, with 6 bases of the junction left unmatched. The CDR3 is 16 residues long. Germline CDR1 and CDR2: SGHRS and YFSETQ. CDR3 in DNA: TGCGCCAGCAGCTTGGTGGCCGGGGGGGCACAAGAGACCCAGTACTTC. Amino acid sequence: CASSLVAGGAQETQYF.

The chain carries TRBV4-1 and TRBJ1-4, with D possibly TRBD1 on 5 matching bases. The CDR3 consists of 15 residues. V was shortened by 0 bases and J by 0 bases, with 5 bases between the two germline ends. Germline lookup yields CDR1 MGHRA and CDR2 YSYEKL. CDR3 DNA: TGCGCCAGCAGCCAAGAGGGGGCAACTAATGAAAAACTGTTTTTT. This gives the protein CASSQEGATNEKLFF.

This clonotype has ten or more counts. CDR3 DNA sequence: TGTGCCAGCAGCTGGGACAGGGGCACTGAAGCTTTCTTT. This gives the protein CASSWDRGTEAFF. The chain recombines TRBV7-2 with TRBJ1-1; 10 positions agree with TRBD1. The CDR3 loop spans 13 amino acids. The junction had 0 bases not matched to a gene; V was cut back by 4 bases and J by 4 bases. Germline V gene sequence: CDR1 SGHTA, CDR2 FQGNSA.

This clonotype was counted only a few times. CDR3 nucleotides: TGTGCCAGCAACGCCCAGGGGATAGGCACTGAAGCTTTCTTT. Its translation is CASNAQGIGTEAFF. The chain carries TRBV7-2 and TRBJ1-1; the D gene is possibly TRBD1 (6 bases). The V and J ends lost 7 bases and 4 bases respectively, with 16 bases between them. Germline assignment: CDR1 SGHTA and CDR2 FQGNSA. This CDR3 has 14 residues.

The chain links TRBV6-2 or TRBV6-3 to TRBJ1-2, with a possible D match to TRBD1 (5 bases). Trimming cost V 11 bases and J 2 bases, with 6 bases left between them. This CDR3 region has 10 residues. CDR1 MNHEY and CDR2 SVGEGT come from the germline V gene. CDR3 in DNA: TGTGCCGGGGGAAACTATGGCTACACCTTC. Its protein is CAGGNYGYTF.

In this sample, this clonotype turned up a few times. The V gene is TRBV6-2 or TRBV6-3, the J gene TRBJ2-1; 7 bases agree with TRBD2. CDR3 length: 13 residues. Per the germline V gene, CDR1 is MNHEY and CDR2 is SVGEGT. Germline trimming cut 9 bases from V and 8 bases from J; bases unmatched to any gene: 10. The CDR3: CASRPGAGDEQFF. The CDR3 DNA reads as TGTGCCAGTAGACCTGGGGCGGGGGATGAGCAGTTCTTC.

In the case of this clonotype: A much larger clone sits a single nucleotide away, making a read error possible. V is TRBV11-1 and J is TRBJ1-3; D remains unclear. The CDR3 covers 16 residues. V dropped 3 bases and J dropped 4 bases, with 16 bases sitting between them. The germline gives CDR1 SGHAT, CDR2 FQDESV (reference sequence). DNA for the CDR3: TGTGCCAGCAGCTTCCTCCTTGGCGGATCCGGAAACACCATATATTTT. Its protein product is CASSFLLGGSGNTIYF.

This chain's CDR3 is CASRPTGERRRGYTF. Here the CDR3 DNA reads TGTGCCAGCAGGCCTACAGGGGAACGTAGGAGAGGCTACACCTTC. The rearrangement uses TRBV5-5 and TRBJ1-2; 7 bases fit TRBD1. J was trimmed by 8 bases and V by 5 bases; bases with no gene match: 15. The CDR3 has 15 residues. Germline V CDR1 and CDR2: SGHKS, YYEKEE (reference sequence).

Only a few counts were recorded for this clonotype. This chain joins TRBV20-1 and TRBJ2-1, with 9 bases aligning to TRBD2. V shed 0 bases, J shed 6 bases, and the junction held 9 bases outside the gene matches. The germline V gene encodes CDR1 DFQATT and CDR2 SNEGSKA (reference sequence). The CDR3 consists of 16 residues. The CDR3 region is CSARDEAGGPINEQFF. The CDR3, as DNA: TGCAGTGCTAGAGATGAGGCGGGAGGGCCGATCAATGAGCAGTTCTTC.

This clonotype was counted only a few times. The chain joins TRBV20-1 to TRBJ1-5; possible D gene TRBD1, 6 bases. There are 16 residues in the CDR3. Germline CDR1 reads DFQATT; CDR2 reads SNEGSKA (reference sequence). V lost 2 bases and J lost 0, with 14 bases in between. CDR3 nucleotides: TGCAGTGCTAGAACTGATAGGGGGTATAGCAATCAGCCCCAGCATTTT. Its translation: CSARTDRGYSNQPQHF.

The rearrangement joins TRBV29-1 to TRBJ2-5; TRBD1 aligns across 9 bases. In germline, CDR1 is SQVTM, CDR2 ANQGSEA. Trimming took 6 bases from V and 5 from J; bases not matched to a gene: 4. The CDR3 length is 12 residues. The CDR3 protein is CSVGQGVETQYF. The CDR3, as DNA: TGCAGCGTGGGACAGGGTGTGGAGACCCAGTACTTC.

This clonotype has a count of ten or more. The rearrangement links TRBV7-2 to TRBJ2-1; 7 bases are a match to TRBD1. Germline assignment: CDR1 SGHTA and CDR2 FQGNSA. The CDR3 runs 15 residues. The junction had 6 bases not matched to a gene; V was cut back by 0 bases and J by 7 bases. The CDR3 loop is CASSLAGTASNEQFF. The CDR3 nucleotides are TGTGCCAGCAGCTTAGCCGGGACAGCTTCAAATGAGCAGTTCTTC.

This clonotype was observed many times. The V gene is TRBV7-8, the J gene TRBJ2-2, with TRBD2 identical over 15 bases. Per the germline V gene, CDR1 is SGHVS and CDR2 is FQNEAQ. After removal of 2 bases from V and 6 bases from J, the junction contained 4 bases not matched to a gene. CDR3 size: 17 residues. Written as DNA, the CDR3 is TGTGCCAGCAGCTTAACCGGGACTAGCGGGAGGTCCGGGGAGCTGTTTTTT. Residues: CASSLTGTSGRSGELFF.

This clonotype came up once. The V and J genes are TRBV4-1 and TRBJ1-3; D gene unclear. The CDR3 totals 15 residues. The ends were cut back, 4 bases at V and 2 bases at J, with 12 bases in the middle. The germline V gene has CDR1 MGHRA and CDR2 YSYEKL. CDR3 DNA: TGCGCCAGCAGCCGGCTCCGGATTACTGGAAACACCATATATTTT. It codes for CASSRLRITGNTIYF.